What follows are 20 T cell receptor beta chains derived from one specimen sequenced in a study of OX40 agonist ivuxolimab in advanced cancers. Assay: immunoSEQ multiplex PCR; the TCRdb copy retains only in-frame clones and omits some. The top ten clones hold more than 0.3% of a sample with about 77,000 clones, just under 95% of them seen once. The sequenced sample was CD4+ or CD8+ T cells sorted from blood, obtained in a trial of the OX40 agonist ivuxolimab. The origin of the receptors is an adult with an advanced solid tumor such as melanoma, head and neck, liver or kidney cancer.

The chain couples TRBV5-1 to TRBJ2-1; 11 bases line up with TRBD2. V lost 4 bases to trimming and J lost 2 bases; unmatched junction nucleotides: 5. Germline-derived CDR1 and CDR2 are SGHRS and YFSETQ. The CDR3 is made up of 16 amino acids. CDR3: CASSGTSGDTYNEQFF. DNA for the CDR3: TGCGCCAGCAGCGGGACTAGCGGAGATACCTACAATGAGCAGTTCTTC.

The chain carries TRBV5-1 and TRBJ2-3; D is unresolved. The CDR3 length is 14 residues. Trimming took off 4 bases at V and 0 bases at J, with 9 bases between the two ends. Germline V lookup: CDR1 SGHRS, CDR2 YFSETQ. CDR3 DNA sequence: TGCGCCAGCAGCCAACCGGCCAGCACAGATACGCAGTATTTT. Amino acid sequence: CASSQPASTDTQYF.

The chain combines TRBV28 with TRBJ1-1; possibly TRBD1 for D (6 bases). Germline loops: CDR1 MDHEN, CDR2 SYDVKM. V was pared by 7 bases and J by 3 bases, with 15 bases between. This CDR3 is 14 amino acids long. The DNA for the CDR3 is TGTGCCAGCACTCGAACCGCAGGGGACACTGAAGCTTTCTTT. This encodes CASTRTAGDTEAFF. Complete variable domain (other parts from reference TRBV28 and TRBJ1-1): DVKVTQSSRYLVKRTGEKVFLECVQDMDHENMFWYRQDPGLGLRLIYFSYDVKMKEKGDIPEGYSVSREKKERFSLILESASTNQTSMYLCASTRTAGDTEAFFGQGTRLTVV.

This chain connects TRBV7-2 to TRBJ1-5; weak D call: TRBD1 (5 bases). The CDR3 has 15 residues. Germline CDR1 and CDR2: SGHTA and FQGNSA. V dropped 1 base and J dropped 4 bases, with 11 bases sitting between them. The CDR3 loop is CASSLDRWGNQPQHF. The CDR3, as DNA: TGTGCCAGCAGCTTAGATCGGTGGGGGAATCAGCCCCAGCATTTT.

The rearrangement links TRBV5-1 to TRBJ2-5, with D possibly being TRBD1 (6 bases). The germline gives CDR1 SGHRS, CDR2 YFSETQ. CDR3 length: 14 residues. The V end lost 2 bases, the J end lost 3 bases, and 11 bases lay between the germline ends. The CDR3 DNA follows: TGCGCCAGCAGCTTCCAGGGGCCCGAAGAGACCCAGTACTTC. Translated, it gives CASSFQGPEETQYF.

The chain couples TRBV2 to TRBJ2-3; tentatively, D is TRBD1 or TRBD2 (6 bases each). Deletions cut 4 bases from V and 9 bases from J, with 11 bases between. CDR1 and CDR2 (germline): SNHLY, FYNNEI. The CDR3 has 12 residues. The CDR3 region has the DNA TGTGCCAGCAGTGGGGGGGCCAGGACGCAGTATTTT. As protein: CASSGGARTQYF.

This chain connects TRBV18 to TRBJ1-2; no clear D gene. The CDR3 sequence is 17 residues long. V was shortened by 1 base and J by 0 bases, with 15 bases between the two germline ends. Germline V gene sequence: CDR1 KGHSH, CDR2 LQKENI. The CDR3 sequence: CASSPLLADASNYGYTF. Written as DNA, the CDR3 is TGTGCCAGCTCACCACTGCTTGCGGACGCCTCTAACTATGGCTACACCTTC.

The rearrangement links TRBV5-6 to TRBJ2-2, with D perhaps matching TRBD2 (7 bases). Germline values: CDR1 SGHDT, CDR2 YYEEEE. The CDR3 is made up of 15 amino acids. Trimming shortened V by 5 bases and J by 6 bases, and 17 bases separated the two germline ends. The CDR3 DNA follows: TGTGCCAGCAGAGTAGGGGGGGCCTATCCCGGGGAGCTGTTTTTT. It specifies CASRVGGAYPGELFF.

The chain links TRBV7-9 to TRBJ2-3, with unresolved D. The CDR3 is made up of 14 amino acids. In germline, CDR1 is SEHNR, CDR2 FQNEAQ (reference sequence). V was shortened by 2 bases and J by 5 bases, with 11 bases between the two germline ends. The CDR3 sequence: CASSLRTLGDTQYF. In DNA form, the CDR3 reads TGTGCCAGCAGCTTACGTACCCTCGGAGATACGCAGTATTTT.

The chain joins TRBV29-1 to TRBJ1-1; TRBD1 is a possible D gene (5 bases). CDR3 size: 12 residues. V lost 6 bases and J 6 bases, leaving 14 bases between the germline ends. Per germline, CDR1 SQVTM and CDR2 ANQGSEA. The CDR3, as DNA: TGCAGCGTCACCAAGGGAGGGGCTGAAGCTTTCTTT. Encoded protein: CSVTKGGAEAFF.

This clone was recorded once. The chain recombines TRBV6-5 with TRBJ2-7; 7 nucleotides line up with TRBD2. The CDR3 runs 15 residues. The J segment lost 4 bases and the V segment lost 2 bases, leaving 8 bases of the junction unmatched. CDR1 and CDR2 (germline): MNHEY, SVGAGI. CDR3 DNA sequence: TGTGCCAGCAGTTACCTTTCTGGGGAGGGTTACGAGCAGTACTTC. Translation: CASSYLSGEGYEQYF.

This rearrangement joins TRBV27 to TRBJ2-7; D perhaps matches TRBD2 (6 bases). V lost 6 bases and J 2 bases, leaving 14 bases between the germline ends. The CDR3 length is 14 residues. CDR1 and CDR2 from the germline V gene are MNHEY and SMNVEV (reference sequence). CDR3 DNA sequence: TGTGCCAGCAGACGAGTAGCGGACACCTACGAGCAGTACTTC. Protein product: CASRRVADTYEQYF.

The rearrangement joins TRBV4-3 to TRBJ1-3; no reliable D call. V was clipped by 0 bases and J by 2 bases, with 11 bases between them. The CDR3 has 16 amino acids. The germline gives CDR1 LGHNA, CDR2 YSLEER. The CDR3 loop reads CASSQDRTRAGNTIYF. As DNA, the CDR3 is TGCGCCAGCAGCCAAGATAGAACAAGGGCTGGAAACACCATATATTTT.

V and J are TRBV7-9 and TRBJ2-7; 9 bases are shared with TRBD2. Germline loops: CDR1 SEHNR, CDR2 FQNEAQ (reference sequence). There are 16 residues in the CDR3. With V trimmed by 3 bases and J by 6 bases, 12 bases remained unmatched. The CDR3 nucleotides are TGTGCCAGCAGCTTGCGGAGTAGCGGGAGAGGAGGCGAGCAGTACTTC. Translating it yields CASSLRSSGRGGEQYF.

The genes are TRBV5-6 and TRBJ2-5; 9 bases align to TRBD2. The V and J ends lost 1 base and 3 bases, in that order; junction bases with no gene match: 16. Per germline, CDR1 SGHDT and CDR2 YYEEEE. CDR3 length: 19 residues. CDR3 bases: TGTGCCAGCAGCTTGATGAAAGCTCTAGCGGGGACCACGGAAGAGACCCAGTACTTC. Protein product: CASSLMKALAGTTEETQYF.

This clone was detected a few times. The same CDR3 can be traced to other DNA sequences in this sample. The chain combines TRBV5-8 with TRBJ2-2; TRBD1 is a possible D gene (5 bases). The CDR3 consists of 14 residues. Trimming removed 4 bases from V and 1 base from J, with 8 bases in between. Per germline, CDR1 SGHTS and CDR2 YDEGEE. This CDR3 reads CASSLGQNTGELFF. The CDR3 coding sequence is TGTGCCAGCAGCCTGGGGCAGAACACCGGGGAGCTGTTTTTT.

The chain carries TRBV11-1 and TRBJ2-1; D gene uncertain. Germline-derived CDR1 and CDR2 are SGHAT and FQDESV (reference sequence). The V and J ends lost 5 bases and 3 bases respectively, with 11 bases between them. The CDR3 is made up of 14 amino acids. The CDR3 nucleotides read TGTGCCAGCAGCCGAGAGACTGGCTACAATGAGCAGTTCTTC. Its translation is CASSRETGYNEQFF. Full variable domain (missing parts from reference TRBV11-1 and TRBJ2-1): EAEVAQSPRYKITEKSQAVAFWCDPISGHATLYWYRQILGQGPELLVQFQDESVVDDSQLPKDRFSAERLKGVDSTLKIQPAELGDSAMYLCASSRETGYNEQFFGPGTRLTVL.

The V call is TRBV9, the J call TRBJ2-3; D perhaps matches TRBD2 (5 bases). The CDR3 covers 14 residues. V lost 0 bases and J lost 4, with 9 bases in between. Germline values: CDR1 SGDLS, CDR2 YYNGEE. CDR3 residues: CASSVGRGSDTQYF. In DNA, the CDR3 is TGTGCCAGCAGCGTAGGCAGAGGGTCAGATACGCAGTATTTT.

The CDR3 sequence is CASSLGSTTYEQYF. The DNA for the CDR3 is TGTGCCAGCAGCTTGGGATCGACAACCTACGAGCAGTACTTC. The V and J genes are TRBV7-9 and TRBJ2-7; D is uncertain. Deletions cut 3 bases from V and 2 bases from J, with 11 bases between. CDR3 length equals 14 residues. Germline CDR1 and CDR2: SEHNR and FQNEAQ (reference sequence).

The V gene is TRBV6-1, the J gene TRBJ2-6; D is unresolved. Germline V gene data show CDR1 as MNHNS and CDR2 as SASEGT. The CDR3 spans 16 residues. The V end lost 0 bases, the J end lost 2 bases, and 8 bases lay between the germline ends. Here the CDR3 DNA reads TGTGCCAGCAGTGAAGCTCTAGGGCCTGGGGCCAACGTCCTGACTTTC. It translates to CASSEALGPGANVLTF.